This TCR beta chain was retrieved from a study of T cells in tumors after PD-1 blockade. Study-wide results and limits: Blood contained approximately 43% of the tumor's TCR clonotypes.

Regarding this clone: Its antigen is unidentified.

Assay: immunoSEQ multiplex PCR; the TCRdb copy retains only in-frame clones and omits some. The data contain 570 or so clones, 75% of them seen just once; the ten biggest clones take up more than 25%. The V gene lost 2 bases and the J gene lost 7 bases, with 16 bases spanning the gap. CDR3 length equals 14 residues. Per germline, CDR1 SGHTS and CDR2 YDEGEE. The chain is built from TRBV5-8 and TRBJ2-7, with D perhaps matching TRBD2 (7 bases). The source was tumor tissue, collected after anti-PD-1 treatment. The receptor comes from a human donor with basal cell carcinoma. CDR3 bases: TGTGCCAGCAGCTTTGTCGGGGGGCCGGGGGAGCAGTACTTC. This gives the protein CASSFVGGPGEQYF.